Following are 11 T cell receptor beta chains from one sample sequenced in a study of shared clonotypes between healthy human individuals. The repertoire was sequenced with immunoSEQ multiplex PCR; TCRdb's copy has only in-frame clones and lacks some. The table lists under 600,000 clones, just over 75% of them singletons. Sequencing used PBMCs. These TCRs come from a woman in her forties in good health. Some clones in this sample may be carry-over from other donors' samples.

The chain uses TRBV9 and TRBJ2-1; no reliable D call. V lost 0 bases to trimming and J lost 8 bases, with 15 bases between them. This CDR3 is built from 15 residues. Germline-derived CDR1 and CDR2 are SGDLS and YYNGEE. The CDR3 spells CASSVGPDFRDEQFF. The CDR3 bases are TGTGCCAGCAGCGTAGGTCCCGATTTTCGCGATGAGCAGTTCTTC.

Regarding this clone: Within the sample, other DNA sequences also encode this same CDR3. V usage is TRBV5-1 and J usage is TRBJ2-7; maybe TRBD2 (6 bases). Trimming took off 4 bases at V and 4 bases at J, with 15 bases between the two ends. Germline CDR1 is SGHRS and CDR2 is YFSETQ. The CDR3 runs to 14 residues. The CDR3 nucleotides read TGCGCCAGCAGCCTCGTGGGGGGTAGATACGAGCAGTACTTC. It yields the protein CASSLVGGRYEQYF.

This rearrangement joins TRBV19 to TRBJ2-5, with 12 bases fitting TRBD2. Trimming took 2 bases from V and 5 from J; bases not matched to a gene: 6. This CDR3 comprises 16 residues. Germline lookup yields CDR1 LNHDA and CDR2 SQIVND (reference sequence). The CDR3 sequence is CASSINLAGGKETQYF. Written as DNA, the CDR3 is TGTGCCAGTAGTATAAATCTAGCGGGAGGGAAGGAGACCCAGTACTTC.

The rearrangement links TRBV2 to TRBJ2-1, with D tentatively TRBD2 (6 bases). This CDR3 contains 14 residues. Trimming took 2 bases from V and 6 from J, leaving 11 bases between them. Germline assignment: CDR1 SNHLY and CDR2 FYNNEI. The CDR3 loop reads CASSERGTANEQFF. The CDR3 DNA sequence: TGTGCCAGCAGTGAACGGGGGACCGCCAATGAGCAGTTCTTC.

The V gene is TRBV10-3, the J gene TRBJ1-5, with D uncertain. Trimming stripped 8 bases from V and 5 bases from J, with 16 bases between. The CDR3 is 14 residues long. Germline V lookup: CDR1 ENHRY, CDR2 SYGVKD. For the CDR3, the DNA is TGTGCCATCGGCACCCCCGGGAAGGATCAGCCCCAGCATTTT. It yields the protein CAIGTPGKDQPQHF.

The CDR3 DNA follows: TGTGCCTGGAGTGTAGGGACAGTTGCCACATTAGATACGCAGTATTTT. It is translated as CAWSVGTVATLDTQYF. This chain links TRBV30 with TRBJ2-3, with 7 bases matching TRBD1. The CDR3 totals 16 residues. Unmatched junction bases numbered 11, after V lost 0 bases and J lost 5 bases. The germline CDR1 and CDR2 sequences are GTSNPN and SVGIG (reference sequence).

This rearrangement joins TRBV7-2 to TRBJ2-2; possible D gene TRBD2, 5 bases. CDR3 length equals 15 residues. Per the germline V gene, CDR1 is SGHTA and CDR2 is FQGNSA. The germline V and J ends were trimmed by 1 base and 1 base, with 7 bases remaining between them. CDR3 protein: CASSLGSGNTGELFF. Here the CDR3 DNA reads TGTGCCAGCAGCTTAGGGAGCGGGAACACCGGGGAGCTGTTTTTT.

The rearrangement uses TRBV7-8 and TRBJ2-1, with D tentatively TRBD2 (5 bases). Germline V gene sequence: CDR1 SGHVS, CDR2 FQNEAQ. The CDR3 covers 14 residues. Trimming pared 0 bases from V and 8 bases from J, leaving 11 bases between. In DNA form, the CDR3 reads TGTGCCAGCAGCTTAGCCTCCGGACTGCATGAGCAGTTCTTC. This gives the protein CASSLASGLHEQFF.

The chain carries TRBV5-4 and TRBJ2-7; possible D gene TRBD1, 6 bases. This CDR3 contains 14 residues. In germline, CDR1 is SGHNT, CDR2 YYREEE (reference sequence). V lost 3 bases to trimming and J lost 2 bases, with 12 bases between them. The chain's CDR3 is CASSSRDKAYEQYF. Written as DNA, the CDR3 is TGTGCCAGCAGCTCCCGGGACAAGGCCTACGAGCAGTACTTC.

Details on this clone: A far larger clone lies a single base away; this is likely a read error. At the DNA level, this CDR3 is encoded by other sequences in the same sample as well. The V and J genes are TRBV30 and TRBJ1-1; no reliable D call. Per the germline V gene, CDR1 is GTSNPN and CDR2 is SVGIG (reference sequence). V lost 0 bases and J 1 base, leaving 6 bases between the germline ends. The CDR3 extends over 13 amino acids. Written as DNA, the CDR3 is TGTGCCTGGAGTGTTGGTAGGAACACTGAAGCTTTCTTT. This encodes CAWSVGRNTEAFF.

This chain uses TRBV7-8 with TRBJ2-2; unclear D gene. CDR3 length: 14 residues. Trimming pared 1 base from V and 7 bases from J, leaving 10 bases between. Germline lookup yields CDR1 SGHVS and CDR2 FQNEAQ. CDR3 residues: CASSLEQTIGELFF. CDR3 nucleotide sequence: TGTGCCAGCAGCTTAGAGCAGACGATCGGGGAGCTGTTTTTT.